Reported below is one T cell receptor beta chain. The sample is drawn from a study of blood T cell repertoires in COVID-19. The germline CDR1 and CDR2 sequences are PRHDT and FYEKMQ (reference sequence). The CDR3 is 13 residues long. Trimming removed 6 bases at V and 4 bases at J, with 12 bases between. Method: immunoSEQ multiplex PCR; TCRdb's copy keeps in-frame clones and lacks some. This table holds about 37,000 clones, roughly 86% found once. The gene calls are TRBV13 and TRBJ2-5; tentatively, D is TRBD1 (7 bases). The sample was peripheral blood. The TCR originated in a human donor in a cohort sampled during active COVID-19. The CDR3 DNA reads as TGTGCCAGCAGACGTCAGGGGGGAGAGACCCAGTACTTC. Its translation: CASRRQGGETQYF.